This TCR beta chain was recovered during a study of T cell repertoires in cytomegalovirus infection. At the level of the study: Researchers turned to recently identified HLA-C-restricted CMV epitopes as well as well-studied HLA-B-restricted ones. CMV infection and matching HLA type were both indicated by public TCR beta signatures. Whole-study findings and limits: HLA-C-restricted, CMV-specific TCR beta clonotypes were dominant ex vivo. Cumulative frequency of public TCR beta families picked out carriers of CMV plus the relevant HLA.

The germline gives CDR1 MGHDK, CDR2 SYGVNS. V lost 0 bases and J 3 bases, leaving 8 bases between the germline ends. This CDR3 comprises 14 residues. Using its own MiXCR run on the reads, TCRdb lists one record per CDR3 protein. Among hundreds of thousands of distinct CDR3 sequences listed, approximately 30% were seen once. Turning to this clonotype: What it binds is unknown.

The sequence was collected from a human donor in good health (CMV status not recorded). Some clones in this sample may be carry-over from other donors' samples. J is TRBJ1-1 and V is TRBV25-1; D uncertain. The sample in question was cultured CD8+ T cells from PBMCs, obtained from culture after CMV antigen stimulation. CDR3 amino acids: CASSEYLDYTEAFF. The DNA of the CDR3 is TGTGCCAGCAGTGAATATTTGGACTACACTGAAGCTTTCTTT. Using reference TRBV25-1 and TRBJ1-1 for the parts outside the CDR3, the full variable domain is EADIYQTPRYLVIGTGKKITLECSQTMGHDKMYWYQQDPGMELHLIHYSYGVNSTEKGDLSSESTVSRIRTEHFPLTLESARPSHTSQYLCASSEYLDYTEAFFGQGTRLTVV.